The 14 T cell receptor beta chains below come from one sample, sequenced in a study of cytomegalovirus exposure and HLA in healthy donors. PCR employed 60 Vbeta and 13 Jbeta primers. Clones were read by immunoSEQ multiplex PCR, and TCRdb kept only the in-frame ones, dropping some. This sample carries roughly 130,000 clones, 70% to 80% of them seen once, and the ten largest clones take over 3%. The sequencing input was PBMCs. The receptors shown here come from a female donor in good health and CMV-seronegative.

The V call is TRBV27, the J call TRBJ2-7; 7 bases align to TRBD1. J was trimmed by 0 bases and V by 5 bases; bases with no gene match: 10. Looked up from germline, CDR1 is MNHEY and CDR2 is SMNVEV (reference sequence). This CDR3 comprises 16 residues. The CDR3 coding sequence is TGTGCCAGCAGTCCCTGGACAGGCGCAAGCTCCTACGAGCAGTACTTC. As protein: CASSPWTGASSYEQYF.

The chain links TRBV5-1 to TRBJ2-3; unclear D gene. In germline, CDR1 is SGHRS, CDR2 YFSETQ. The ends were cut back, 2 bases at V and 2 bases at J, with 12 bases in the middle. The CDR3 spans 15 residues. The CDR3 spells CASSFEYPDTDTQYF. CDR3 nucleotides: TGCGCCAGCAGCTTCGAATACCCAGACACAGATACGCAGTATTTT.

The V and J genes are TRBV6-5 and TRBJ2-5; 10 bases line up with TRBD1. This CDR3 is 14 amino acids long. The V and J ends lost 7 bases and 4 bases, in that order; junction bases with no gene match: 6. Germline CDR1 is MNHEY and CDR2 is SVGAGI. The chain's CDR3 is CASTGDRGRETQYF. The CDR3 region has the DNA TGTGCCAGCACGGGAGACAGGGGGCGAGAGACCCAGTACTTC.

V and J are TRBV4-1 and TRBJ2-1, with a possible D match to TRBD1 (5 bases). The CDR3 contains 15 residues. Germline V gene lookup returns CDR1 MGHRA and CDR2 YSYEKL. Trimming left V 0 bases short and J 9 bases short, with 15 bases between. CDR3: CASSQDLYYQGEQFF. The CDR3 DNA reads TGCGCCAGCAGCCAAGATCTATACTATCAGGGTGAGCAGTTCTTC.

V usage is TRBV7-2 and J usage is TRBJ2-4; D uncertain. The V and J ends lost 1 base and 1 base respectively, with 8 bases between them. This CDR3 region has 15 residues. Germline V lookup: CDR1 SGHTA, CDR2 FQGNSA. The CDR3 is CASSLDPRAKNIQYF. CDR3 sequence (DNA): TGTGCCAGCAGCTTAGACCCACGGGCCAAAAACATTCAGTACTTC. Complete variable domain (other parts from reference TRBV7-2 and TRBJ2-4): GAGVSQSPSNKVTEKGKDVELRCDPISGHTALYWYRQSLGQGLEFLIYFQGNSAPDKSGLPSDRFSAERTGGSVSTLTIQRTQQEDSAVYLCASSLDPRAKNIQYFGAGTRLSVL.

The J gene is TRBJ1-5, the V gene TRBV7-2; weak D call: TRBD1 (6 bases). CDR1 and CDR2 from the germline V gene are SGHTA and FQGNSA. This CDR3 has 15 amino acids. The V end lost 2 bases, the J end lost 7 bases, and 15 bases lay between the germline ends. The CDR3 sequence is CASSLIAGVGQPQHF. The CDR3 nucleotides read TGTGCCAGCAGCTTAATAGCAGGGGTCGGCCAGCCCCAGCATTTT.

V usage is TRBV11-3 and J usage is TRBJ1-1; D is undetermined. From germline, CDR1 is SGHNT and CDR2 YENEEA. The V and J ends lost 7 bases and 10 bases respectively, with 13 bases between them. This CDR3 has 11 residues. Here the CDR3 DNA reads TGTGCCAGCACCAAATCTGGAGCAGCTTTCTTT. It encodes CASTKSGAAFF.

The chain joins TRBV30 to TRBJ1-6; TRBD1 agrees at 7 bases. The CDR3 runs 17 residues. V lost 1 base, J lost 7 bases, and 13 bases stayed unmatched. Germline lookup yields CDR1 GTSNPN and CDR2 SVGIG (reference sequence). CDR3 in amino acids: CAWSGGLGTADNSPLHF. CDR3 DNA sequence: TGTGCCTGGAGTGGGGGGTTGGGGACAGCCGACAATTCACCCCTCCACTTT.

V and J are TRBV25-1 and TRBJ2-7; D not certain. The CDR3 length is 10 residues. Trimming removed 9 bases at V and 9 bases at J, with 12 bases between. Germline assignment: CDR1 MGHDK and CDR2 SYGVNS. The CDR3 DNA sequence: TGTGCCAGTTCTCTCGAGAGGCAGTACTTC. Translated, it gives CASSLERQYF.

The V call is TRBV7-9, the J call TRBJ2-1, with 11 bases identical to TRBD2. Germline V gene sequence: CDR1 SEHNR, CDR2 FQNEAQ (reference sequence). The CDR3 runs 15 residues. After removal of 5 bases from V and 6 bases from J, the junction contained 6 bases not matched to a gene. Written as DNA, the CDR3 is TGTGCCAGCAGCATACTAGCGGGGGTCCTCAATGAGCAGTTCTTC. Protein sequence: CASSILAGVLNEQFF.

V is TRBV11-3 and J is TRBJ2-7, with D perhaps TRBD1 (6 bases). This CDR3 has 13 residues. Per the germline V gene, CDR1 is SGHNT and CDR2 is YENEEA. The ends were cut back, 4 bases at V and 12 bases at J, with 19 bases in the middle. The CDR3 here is CASSSTGTREAYF. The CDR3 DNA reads TGTGCCAGCAGCTCTACCGGGACAAGAGAAGCGTACTTC.

The DNA of the CDR3 is TGTGCCAGCAGCGTAGGGCAGGGGATCTTGAGAGTCGGGGGGACCGGGGAGCTGTTTTTT. Its protein is CASSVGQGILRVGGTGELFF. The chain carries TRBV9 and TRBJ2-2; TRBD2 might be the D (7 bases). V was pared by 0 bases and J by 5 bases, with 26 bases between. CDR1 and CDR2 (germline): SGDLS, YYNGEE. This CDR3 has 20 amino acids.

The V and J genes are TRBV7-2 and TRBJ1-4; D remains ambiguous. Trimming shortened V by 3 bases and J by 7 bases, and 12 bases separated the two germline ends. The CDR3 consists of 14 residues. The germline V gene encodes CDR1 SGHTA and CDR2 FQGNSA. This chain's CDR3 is CASSFAVTGEKLFF. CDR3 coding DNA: TGTGCCAGCAGCTTCGCGGTGACTGGTGAAAAACTGTTTTTT.

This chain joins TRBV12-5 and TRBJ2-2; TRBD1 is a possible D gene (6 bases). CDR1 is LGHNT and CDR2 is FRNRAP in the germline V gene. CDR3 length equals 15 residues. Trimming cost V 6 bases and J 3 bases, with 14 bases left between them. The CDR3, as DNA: TGTGCTAGTGGACCCGAGGGACAAGACACCGGGGAGCTGTTTTTT. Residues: CASGPEGQDTGELFF.